A single sample gave rise to the 7 T cell receptor beta chains below, sequenced in a study of regulatory T cells in long-lasting Graves disease. Time point described: newly diagnosed GD, antithyroid drugs for less than 3 months. After RNA was extracted from PBMCs, the TCR library was made from it. HTBI primers from iRepertoire and Arm-PCR of CDR3 regions yielded the TCR beta libraries. TCRdb recomputed calls from the multiplex PCR reads with MiXCR, one row per CDR3 protein. The sample has about 470,000 distinct CDR3 sequences, under 15% seen once. This same sample was also part of a study on T cells in Graves' hyperthyroidism and ophthalmopathy.

Source: peripheral blood mononuclear cells (PBMCs), taken at new diagnosis, from a patient treated with antithyroid drugs. Every receptor here comes from a woman under 40 with Graves disease.

In this sample, this clonotype turned up many times. The chain carries TRBV18 and TRBJ2-5; possibly TRBD1 for D (6 bases). CDR3 length: 14 amino acids. Germline V gives CDR1 KGHSH, CDR2 LQKENI. Trimming stripped 3 bases from V and 4 bases from J, with 12 bases between. CDR3 bases: TGTGCCAGCTCACCCAGACAGGTGGGAGAGACCCAGTACTTC. It specifies CASSPRQVGETQYF.

The J gene is TRBJ2-7, the V gene TRBV13; 10 bases are a match to TRBD2. This CDR3 spans 16 amino acids. CDR1 PRHDT and CDR2 FYEKMQ come from the germline V gene (reference sequence). Trimming removed 4 bases from V and 6 bases from J; junction bases left unmatched: 12. The CDR3 reads CASSSRGEREGAEQYF. The CDR3 DNA reads as TGTGCCAGCAGCTCCCGGGGGGAGCGGGAGGGGGCCGAGCAGTACTTC.

This clonotype was seen ten or more times. The V and J genes are TRBV11-3 and TRBJ2-1; D assignment may be TRBD1 or TRBD2 (5 bases each). Germline values: CDR1 SGHNT, CDR2 YENEEA. CDR3 length equals 10 residues. The ends were cut back, 5 bases at V and 10 bases at J, with 6 bases in the middle. CDR3 region: CASSRDEQFF. Written as DNA, the CDR3 is TGTGCCAGCAGCCGGGACGAGCAGTTCTTC.

The sample holds many counts of this clonotype. The chain has TRBV9 and TRBJ2-5; D gene uncertain. This CDR3 has 13 residues. Trimming took 0 bases from V and 7 from J, leaving 10 bases between them. Germline CDR1 is SGDLS and CDR2 is YYNGEE. The CDR3 nucleotides read TGTGCCAGCAGCGTAGGCCCCGAGGCGACCCAGTACTTC. Residues: CASSVGPEATQYF.

This clonotype occurred many times. J is TRBJ2-7 and V is TRBV7-9; D may be TRBD1 (5 bases). Trimming pared 4 bases from V and 4 bases from J, leaving 8 bases between. This CDR3 spans 12 amino acids. The germline V gene has CDR1 SEHNR and CDR2 FQNEAQ (reference sequence). The CDR3 loop reads CASSSRDYEQYF. Here the CDR3 DNA reads TGTGCCAGCAGCTCCAGGGATTACGAGCAGTACTTC.

This clonotype was observed at least ten times. The chain is built from TRBV6-5 and TRBJ2-1; 10 positions agree with TRBD2. The J segment lost 7 bases and the V segment lost 4 bases, leaving 16 bases of the junction unmatched. Germline CDR1 reads MNHEY; CDR2 reads SVGAGI. This CDR3 contains 18 residues. CDR3 DNA: TGTGCCAGCAGTTCCACCCCTCTCCTAGCGGGAGCTCGGAATGAGCAGTTCTTC. As protein: CASSSTPLLAGARNEQFF.

This clonotype was seen ten or more times. The chain links TRBV12-3 or TRBV12-4 to TRBJ1-2; D gene unclear. This CDR3 spans 16 amino acids. V shed 7 bases and J shed 0 bases, with 18 bases lying between them. The CDR3 protein is CASTHRPRLTNYGYTF. The CDR3 DNA sequence: TGTGCCAGCACCCACCGACCCCGTCTTACTAACTATGGCTACACCTTC.